These 22 T cell receptor beta chains originate from one sample sequenced in a study of spatial heterogeneity in lung cancer. As for time point: sample taken at primary tumor resection. Via MiXCR, TCRdb re-called the 5' RACE reads, giving one row per CDR3 protein. The sample has 50,000 to 75,000 distinct CDR3 sequences, 6.3% seen once. The sequences come from PBMCs, collected at surgery. All receptors derive from a female donor with early-stage non-small cell lung cancer.

For the CDR3, the DNA is TGTGCCAGCACCTTGACATCGAGCAATCAGCCCCAGCATTTT. The encoded protein is CASTLTSSNQPQHF. The gene calls are TRBV2 and TRBJ1-5; D unresolved. CDR1 is SNHLY, CDR2 FYNNEI, per germline. V lost 7 bases and J 1 base, leaving 11 bases between the germline ends. The CDR3 is made up of 14 amino acids.

Ten or more counts support this clonotype. V and J are TRBV12-3 or TRBV12-4 and TRBJ1-1; D perhaps matches TRBD1 (6 bases). The ends were cut back, 3 bases at V and 0 bases at J, with 11 bases in the middle. CDR3 length: 15 residues. CDR3 coding DNA: TGTGCCAGCAGTTTCCGACAGGCCATGAACACTGAAGCTTTCTTT. It translates to CASSFRQAMNTEAFF.

The gene calls are TRBV2 and TRBJ2-1; D gene ambiguous. CDR3 length: 16 amino acids. Trimming removed 10 bases at V and 0 bases at J, with 19 bases between. Per the germline V gene, CDR1 is SNHLY and CDR2 is FYNNEI. The CDR3 bases are TGTGCCACCCGCCCGATGACTCTCCGCTCCTACAATGAGCAGTTCTTC. Translating it yields CATRPMTLRSYNEQFF.

There are many counts of this clonotype. The J gene is TRBJ2-7, the V gene TRBV5-1; 7 nucleotides align to TRBD2. The V and J ends lost 4 bases and 6 bases, in that order; junction bases with no gene match: 10. CDR3 length equals 14 residues. The germline V gene has CDR1 SGHRS and CDR2 YFSETQ. CDR3 bases: TGCGCCAGCAGCCTCGGGAGGAGTACCCGCGAGCAGTACTTC. Translation gives CASSLGRSTREQYF.

Only a few counts were recorded for this clonotype. This chain uses TRBV12-3 or TRBV12-4 with TRBJ2-7; tentatively, D is TRBD2 (6 bases). V shed 3 bases and J shed 3 bases, with 12 bases lying between them. The CDR3 has 14 residues. The CDR3 DNA reads as TGTGCCAGCAGTTTGCTCGGGAGACTCTACGAGCAGTACTTC. Protein: CASSLLGRLYEQYF.

This clonotype was seen repeatedly, ten times or more. The V call is TRBV5-1, the J call TRBJ2-5; no clear D. This CDR3 has 16 amino acids. Germline assignment: CDR1 SGHRS and CDR2 YFSETQ. V was cut by 0 bases and J by 0 bases, with 12 bases left in between. The CDR3 region has the DNA TGCGCCAGCAGCTTGGGGATTGGCATGGACCAAGAGACCCAGTACTTC. Its translation is CASSLGIGMDQETQYF.

This clonotype was seen repeatedly, ten times or more. The chain carries TRBV7-2 and TRBJ2-7, with 8 bases identical to TRBD1. Germline CDR1 is SGHTA and CDR2 is FQGNSA. The CDR3 extends over 13 amino acids. Trimming cost V 5 bases and J 4 bases; bases outside gene matches: 4. The CDR3 loop is CASSQGAGYEQYF. CDR3 DNA: TGTGCCAGCAGCCAGGGGGCGGGATACGAGCAGTACTTC.

V gene TRBV5-1 combines with J gene TRBJ2-7; no clear D gene. CDR3 length: 12 residues. The ends were cut back, 1 base at V and 1 base at J, with 3 bases in the middle. The germline gives CDR1 SGHRS, CDR2 YFSETQ. The CDR3 nucleotides are TGCGCCAGCAGCTTGCCATCCTACGAGCAGTACGTC. It is translated as CASSLPSYEQYV.

This clonotype was counted many times. The chain is built from TRBV6-1 and TRBJ2-1, with D possibly TRBD2 on 6 matching bases. The CDR3 loop spans 12 amino acids. Germline V gene data show CDR1 as MNHNS and CDR2 as SASEGT. V dropped 8 bases and J dropped 5 bases, with 10 bases sitting between them. This CDR3 reads CASARRDNEQFF. CDR3 nucleotide sequence: TGTGCCAGCGCGCGGAGGGACAATGAGCAGTTCTTC.

There are a few counts of this clonotype. The chain recombines TRBV27 with TRBJ2-3; D assignment may be TRBD1 or TRBD2 (5 bases each). The CDR3 is 17 residues long. From germline, CDR1 is MNHEY and CDR2 SMNVEV (reference sequence). Trimming took 6 bases from V and 6 from J, leaving 25 bases between them. The DNA of the CDR3 is TGTGCCAGCAGCGTGATCCTAGGGACCCAACCGGAGGATACGCAGTATTTT. Its protein product is CASSVILGTQPEDTQYF.

This clonotype has more than one count but fewer than ten. The chain has TRBV4-2 and TRBJ1-1; D not resolved. The CDR3 covers 14 residues. Germline V gene sequence: CDR1 LGHNA, CDR2 YNFKEQ. The ends were cut back, 2 bases at V and 13 bases at J, with 20 bases in the middle. The CDR3 DNA is TGTGCCAGCAGCCAAATTGGACCCCCTGAGTTCGATTTCTTT. Amino acids: CASSQIGPPEFDFF.

This clonotype was seen at least ten times. The chain is built from TRBV5-8 and TRBJ1-1, with 8 bases lining up with TRBD1. This CDR3 comprises 17 residues. Germline loops: CDR1 SGHTS, CDR2 YDEGEE. The V and J ends lost 6 bases and 2 bases, in that order; junction bases with no gene match: 15. CDR3 protein: CASTPTGRGRLNTEAFF. In DNA form, the CDR3 reads TGTGCCAGCACCCCGACGGGCAGGGGGCGTCTTAACACTGAAGCTTTCTTT.

This clonotype was detected many times. The J gene is TRBJ2-1, the V gene TRBV6-1; D unresolved. This CDR3 contains 16 residues. Trimming removed 5 bases from V and 6 bases from J, with 20 bases in between. The V gene's germline CDR1 is MNHNS and CDR2 SASEGT. The CDR3 DNA reads TGTGCCAGCAGTCTCGCCCCTAGTCCTTCGGGCAATGAGCAGTTCTTC. It codes for CASSLAPSPSGNEQFF.

Only a few counts were recorded for this clonotype. The CDR3 here is CASGPWTGGPYEQYF. In nucleotides, the CDR3 is TGTGCCAGCGGACCTTGGACAGGGGGGCCTTACGAGCAGTACTTC. The V gene is TRBV13, the J gene TRBJ2-7; 10 positions match TRBD1. The junction had 11 bases not matched to a gene; V was cut back by 8 bases and J by 4 bases. Germline loops: CDR1 PRHDT, CDR2 FYEKMQ (reference sequence). The CDR3 is 15 amino acids.

This clonotype was seen many times. The CDR3 DNA reads TGTGCCAGCAGCACCGGGACACGCCGCGGGGAAAAACTGTTTTTT. Translation: CASSTGTRRGEKLFF. The chain joins TRBV28 to TRBJ1-4, with D possibly TRBD1 on 6 matching bases. This CDR3 spans 15 amino acids. Germline V gives CDR1 MDHEN, CDR2 SYDVKM. V lost 6 bases, J lost 8 bases, and 19 bases lay in between.

This clonotype occurred many times. The chain recombines TRBV10-3 with TRBJ1-5; D is uncertain. V was shortened by 4 bases and J by 2 bases, with 12 bases between the two germline ends. The germline V gene encodes CDR1 ENHRY and CDR2 SYGVKD. The CDR3 covers 15 residues. The CDR3 bases are TGTGCCATCAGTGGTGATGGGTTGGGCAATCAGCCCCAGCATTTT. Amino acid sequence: CAISGDGLGNQPQHF.

The chain joins TRBV3-1 to TRBJ2-1, with 13 bases lining up with TRBD2. The germline gives CDR1 LGHDT, CDR2 YNNKEL (reference sequence). With 4 bases clipped from V and 7 bases from J, the junction kept 10 bases outside the gene matches. CDR3 length: 17 residues. The CDR3 sequence: CASSPGPGTSGKNEQFF. In DNA form, the CDR3 reads TGTGCCAGCAGCCCCGGGCCAGGGACTAGCGGGAAAAATGAGCAGTTCTTC.

This clonotype was recorded at least ten times. The chain links TRBV7-2 to TRBJ2-3, with 15 bases identical to TRBD2. This CDR3 contains 15 residues. Germline lookup yields CDR1 SGHTA and CDR2 FQGNSA. The V segment lost 5 bases and the J segment 5 bases; nucleotides outside the gene matches: 2. In nucleotides, the CDR3 is TGTGCCAGCAGCCTGGGACTAGCGGGGGGAGATACGCAGTATTTT. Encoded protein: CASSLGLAGGDTQYF.

Ten or more counts support this clonotype. The rearrangement uses TRBV3-1 and TRBJ1-2; no reliable D call. Germline CDR1 is LGHDT and CDR2 is YNNKEL (reference sequence). The CDR3 runs to 12 residues. Trimming cost V 1 base and J 4 bases, with 4 bases left between them. The CDR3 region has the DNA TGTGCCAGCAGCCAAGTCCTCTATGGCTACACCTTC. As protein: CASSQVLYGYTF. The full variable domain, its missing parts supplied by reference TRBV3-1 and TRBJ1-2, is DTAVSQTPKYLVTQMGNDKSIKCEQNLGHDTMYWYKQDSKKFLKIMFSYNNKELIINETVPNRFSPKSPDKAHLNLHINSLELGDSAVYFCASSQVLYGYTFGSGTRLTVV.

The CDR3 reads CATSRDLGNTGELFF. The CDR3 nucleotides are TGTGCCACCAGCAGAGATTTAGGCAACACCGGGGAGCTGTTTTTT. The chain uses TRBV15 and TRBJ2-2; no definite D call. V was shortened by 0 bases and J by 2 bases, with 7 bases between the two germline ends. Germline V CDR1 and CDR2: LNHNV, YYDKDF (reference sequence). CDR3 size: 15 residues.

This clonotype came up a few times. The DNA of the CDR3 is TGTGCCAGCAATGAGGGACAGGGTTACACCGGGGAGCTGTTTTTT. Residues: CASNEGQGYTGELFF. The rearrangement uses TRBV11-2 and TRBJ2-2, with 9 bases that match TRBD1. The CDR3 is 15 residues long. The germline V gene encodes CDR1 SGHAT and CDR2 FQNNGV. J was trimmed by 3 bases and V by 7 bases; bases with no gene match: 6.

This clonotype was seen more than once but under ten times. This may arise from a read error, as a much more abundant clone is one base away. The CDR3 reads CASSFGGNTIYF. CDR3 nucleotides: TGTGCCAGCAGCTTTGGTGGAAACACCATATATTTT. This chain uses TRBV13 with TRBJ1-3; D uncertain. CDR3 length: 12 amino acids. Trimming removed 3 bases at V and 3 bases at J, with 3 bases between. Germline V CDR1 and CDR2: PRHDT, FYEKMQ (reference sequence).